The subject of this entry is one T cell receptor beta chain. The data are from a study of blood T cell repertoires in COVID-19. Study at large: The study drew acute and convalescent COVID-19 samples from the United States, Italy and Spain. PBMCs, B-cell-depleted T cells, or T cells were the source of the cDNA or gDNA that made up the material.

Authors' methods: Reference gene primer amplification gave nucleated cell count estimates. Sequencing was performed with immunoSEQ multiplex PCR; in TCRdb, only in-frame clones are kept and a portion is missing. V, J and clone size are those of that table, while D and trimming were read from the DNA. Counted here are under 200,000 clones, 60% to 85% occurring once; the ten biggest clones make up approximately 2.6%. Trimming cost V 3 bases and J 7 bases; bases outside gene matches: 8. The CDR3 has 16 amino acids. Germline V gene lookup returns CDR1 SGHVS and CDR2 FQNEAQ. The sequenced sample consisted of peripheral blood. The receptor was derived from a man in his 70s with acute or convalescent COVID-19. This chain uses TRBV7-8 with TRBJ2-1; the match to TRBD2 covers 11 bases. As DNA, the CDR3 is TGTGCCAGCAGCTTTTTGGTTCGGACTAGCGGGAATGAGCAGTTCTTC. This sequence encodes CASSFLVRTSGNEQFF.